A selection of T cell receptor beta chains follows, all from one sample in a study of blood T cells in healthy people across ages. MiXCR was run by TCRdb on the 5' RACE reads, yielding one entry per CDR3 protein. The sample lists roughly 1.5 million distinct CDR3 sequences, approximately 39% occurring once. Sequencing used blood. The receptors come from a young woman in good health. CDR3s include the opening cysteine and the closing phenylalanine or tryptophan. D genes are given only for firm matches. Not every row has a clone size; where given, it reads once, few, many or a size class.

J gene: TRBJ2-3
V gene: TRBV7-2
D gene: .
clone size: .
CDR3 DNA: TGTGCCAGCAGCATAGTAGGACAGACATACCGCACAGATACGCAGTATTTT
CDR3 protein: CASSIVGQTYRTDTQYF

J gene: TRBJ2-3
V gene: TRBV25-1
D gene: TRBD2
clone size: .
CDR3 DNA: TGTGCCAGCAGTGAATCGGGACTAGCGGGCTACACAGATACGCAGTATTTT
CDR3 protein: CASSESGLAGYTDTQYF

J gene: TRBJ2-5
V gene: TRBV3-1
D gene: TRBD2
clone size: few
CDR3 DNA: TGTGCCAGCAGCCAAGTTTTTACTAGCGGGGCCCTGAAAACCCAGTACTTC
CDR3 protein: CASSQVFTSGALKTQYF

J gene: TRBJ1-5
V gene: TRBV12-5
D gene: .
clone size: few
CDR3 DNA: TGTGCTAGTGGTTTGGTACTTAACAGGGAGGGTAATCAGCCCCAGCATTTT
CDR3 protein: CASGLVLNREGNQPQHF

J gene: TRBJ2-7
V gene: TRBV12-3/TRBV12-4
D gene: TRBD1
clone size: .
CDR3 DNA: TGTGCCAGCAGTCTAAGACAGGGGGCCCACGAGCAGTACTTC
CDR3 protein: CASSLRQGAHEQYF

J gene: TRBJ2-5
V gene: TRBV10-3
D gene: TRBD1
clone size: .
CDR3 DNA: TGTGCCATCAGTGGGACAGGGGGCGCAGGCCCCCAAGAGACCCAGTACTTC
CDR3 protein: CAISGTGGAGPQETQYF

J gene: TRBJ1-5
V gene: TRBV10-3
D gene: TRBD1
clone size: .
CDR3 DNA: TGTGCCATCAGTGCGGCAGGGGGGGGTCAGCCCCAGCATTTT
CDR3 protein: CAISAAGGGQPQHF

J gene: TRBJ1-2
V gene: TRBV7-2
D gene: TRBD1
clone size: .
CDR3 DNA: TGTGCCAGCAGCTTAGGGGGTTCGAGGGGACAGGGCCTCTATGGCTACACCTTC
CDR3 protein: CASSLGGSRGQGLYGYTF

J gene: TRBJ2-2
V gene: TRBV20-1
D gene: .
clone size: few
CDR3 DNA: TGCAGTGCTTCGGACACCGGGGAGCTGTTTTTT
CDR3 protein: CSASDTGELFF

J gene: TRBJ2-7
V gene: TRBV4-3
D gene: .
clone size: few
CDR3 DNA: TGCGCCAGCAGCCAAGAGATAAGGGGCTCCTACGAGCAGTACTTC
CDR3 protein: CASSQEIRGSYEQYF

J gene: TRBJ1-4
V gene: TRBV7-2
D gene: .
clone size: few
CDR3 DNA: TGTGCCAGCAGAGAATTCACGGCAACTAATGAAAAACTGTTTTTT
CDR3 protein: CASREFTATNEKLFF

J gene: TRBJ2-3
V gene: TRBV12-3/TRBV12-4
D gene: TRBD1
clone size: .
CDR3 DNA: TGTGCCAGCAGTTCACCCCCGGACAGGGGGGTCACAGATACGCAGTATTTT
CDR3 protein: CASSSPPDRGVTDTQYF

J gene: TRBJ2-5
V gene: TRBV11-2
D gene: .
clone size: few
CDR3 DNA: TGTGCCAGCAGCTCCCGACTCGGGAAAGAGACCCAGTACTTC
CDR3 protein: CASSSRLGKETQYF

J gene: TRBJ1-2
V gene: TRBV4-3
D gene: .
clone size: .
CDR3 DNA: TGCGCCAGCAGCCAAGACGCTAACTATGGCTACACCTTC
CDR3 protein: CASSQDANYGYTF

J gene: TRBJ1-4
V gene: TRBV20-1
D gene: .
clone size: .
CDR3 DNA: TGCAGTGCTAGTGCCAGGGGAGGGGAAAAACTGTTTTTT
CDR3 protein: CSASARGGEKLFF

J gene: TRBJ2-7
V gene: TRBV27
D gene: .
clone size: many
CDR3 DNA: TGTGCCAGCAGTGCCTCGACAGGCTCCTACGAGCAGTACTTC
CDR3 protein: CASSASTGSYEQYF

J gene: TRBJ2-7
V gene: TRBV9
D gene: .
clone size: .
CDR3 DNA: TGTGCCAGCGGCGTAGTTGGGGACCAACGCTTCTCCTACAATGAGCAGTACTTC
CDR3 protein: CASGVVGDQRFSYNEQYF

J gene: TRBJ1-4
V gene: TRBV5-1
D gene: .
clone size: few
CDR3 DNA: TGCGCCAGCAGCCCCGGACCCCGAGGCGAACTGTTTTTT
CDR3 protein: CASSPGPRGELFF

J gene: TRBJ2-5
V gene: TRBV12-3/TRBV12-4
D gene: TRBD2
clone size: once
CDR3 DNA: TGTGCCAGCAGTTTAGGGCTAGCGGCGGGAGGTGAGCAGTACTTC
CDR3 protein: CASSLGLAAGGEQYF

J gene: TRBJ2-7
V gene: TRBV4-1
D gene: .
clone size: few
CDR3 DNA: TGCGCCAGCAGCCAGCCCCGGGGACGAGGCGAGCAGTACTTC
CDR3 protein: CASSQPRGRGEQYF

J gene: TRBJ2-7
V gene: TRBV4-3
D gene: TRBD2
clone size: many
CDR3 DNA: TGCGCCAGCAGCGCCGGACTAGCGGGAGCCTACGAGCAGTACTTC
CDR3 protein: CASSAGLAGAYEQYF

J gene: TRBJ1-4
V gene: TRBV12-3/TRBV12-4
D gene: .
clone size: few
CDR3 DNA: TGTGCCAGCAGTTCCCAGGGTACTTTGGATGAAAAACTGTTTTTT
CDR3 protein: CASSSQGTLDEKLFF

J gene: TRBJ2-7
V gene: TRBV4-2
D gene: .
clone size: .
CDR3 DNA: TGTGCCAGCAGCCAAGAGGACTGGCCCTATGAGCAGTACTTC
CDR3 protein: CASSQEDWPYEQYF

J gene: TRBJ2-1
V gene: TRBV12-3/TRBV12-4
D gene: .
clone size: .
CDR3 DNA: TGTGCCAGCAGAAGGGGAGGGACAAATGAGCAGTTCTTC
CDR3 protein: CASRRGGTNEQFF

J gene: TRBJ1-1
V gene: TRBV7-2
D gene: .
clone size: .
CDR3 DNA: TGTGCCAGCAGCGTAGCCCGGACAGTTGAAGCTTTCTTT
CDR3 protein: CASSVARTVEAFF

J gene: TRBJ2-1
V gene: TRBV6-2/TRBV6-3
D gene: .
clone size: .
CDR3 DNA: TGTGCCAGCAGCCCCTTTTGGAACATCCTCTTTGAGCAGTTCTTC
CDR3 protein: CASSPFWNILFEQFF

J gene: TRBJ2-7
V gene: TRBV28
D gene: .
clone size: .
CDR3 DNA: TGTGCCAGCAGCCCCTCTGGCGTATACGAGCAGTACTTC
CDR3 protein: CASSPSGVYEQYF

J gene: TRBJ1-2
V gene: TRBV7-2
D gene: .
clone size: few
CDR3 DNA: TGTGCCAGCAGCTCCGGACATGGCTACACCTTC
CDR3 protein: CASSSGHGYTF

J gene: TRBJ2-7
V gene: TRBV7-6
D gene: .
clone size: few
CDR3 DNA: TGTGCCAGCAGCTTCCTGATTACATCTAACGAGCAGTACTTC
CDR3 protein: CASSFLITSNEQYF

J gene: TRBJ2-2
V gene: TRBV6-6
D gene: TRBD2
clone size: .
CDR3 DNA: TGTGCCAGCAGTCAGACTAGCGGGAGCACCGGGGAGCTGTTTTTT
CDR3 protein: CASSQTSGSTGELFF

J gene: TRBJ2-7
V gene: TRBV12-3/TRBV12-4
D gene: .
clone size: .
CDR3 DNA: TGTGCCAGCAGTCAACCGGGCACATACGAGCAGTACTTC
CDR3 protein: CASSQPGTYEQYF

J gene: TRBJ2-1
V gene: TRBV7-2
D gene: .
clone size: few
CDR3 DNA: TGTGCCAGCAGCGCCCCGCGGGGTCGGCAGTTCTTC
CDR3 protein: CASSAPRGRQFF

J gene: TRBJ1-2
V gene: TRBV5-6
D gene: TRBD1
clone size: .
CDR3 DNA: TGTGCCAGCTTTCCTCTCGACAGGGCTAACTATGGCTACACCTTC
CDR3 protein: CASFPLDRANYGYTF